The TCR beta chain under discussion was sequenced for a study of T cell repertoires in aging, cancer and after chemotherapy. Trimming took off 5 bases at V and 5 bases at J, with 15 bases between the two ends. Germline V CDR1 and CDR2: SGHAT, FQNNGV. The CDR3 extends over 14 amino acids. Rearranged V-D-J TRB sequences were amplified with a mixed TRB-A/B primer pool. TCRdb re-called the multiplex PCR reads through MiXCR, storing one row per CDR3 protein. This table has approximately 2,100 distinct CDR3 sequences, about a quarter appearing once. Peripheral blood genomic DNA, not sorted cells or RNA, was the template. Remarks on this clonotype: This CDR3 is missing its conserved last phenylalanine or tryptophan, likely due to a read error.

The sequenced sample consisted of blood. The receptor's source is a human donor with a solid tumor. This chain joins TRBV11-2 and TRBJ1-1, with D perhaps TRBD1 (6 bases). CDR3 in amino acids: CASSATGRGTEAFS. The DNA for the CDR3 is TGTGCCAGCAGCGCGACAGGACGGGGTACTGAAGCTTTCTCT.